This TCR beta chain was captured in a study of cytomegalovirus exposure and HLA in healthy donors (dated by TCRdb to the late 2010s). In terms of the full investigation: In an earlier analysis of around 540 of the donors, less than 350 Gb of sequence data and 90 million to 120 million unique TCR beta sequences from 180 million or so T cells were reported. Every discovery cohort repertoire had been produced on one sequencing platform. The number of donors typed differed by locus, with about 629-640 for A, B, C, DRB1 and DQB1, more than 500 for DQA1, about 610 for DPA1, and 472 for DPB1. Several DR-DQ haplotypes were handled as single units for association and clustering because linkage in the cohort was strong. To study patterns of TCR occurrence, a later analysis re-analyzed previously published TCR beta repertoires from 700 or so donors and added high-resolution HLA genotyping. HLA typing included class I and class II loci at four-digit resolution. High-throughput TCR immunosequencing, statistical association of individual TCRs with disease status, and machine learning were combined to predict cytomegalovirus infection status. Donor age, sex, ethnicity and CMV serostatus were compiled alongside the repertoire data. A later genetic analysis took genome-wide SNP genotypes for 398 of the 666 donors and used that subset as a discovery cohort. The study profiled the T cell repertoires of some 610 subjects by immunosequencing and related them to cytomegalovirus serostatus. The genetic ancestry cluster associated with self-reported Caucasian donors included about four fifths of the roughly 400 genotyped donors. An earlier analysis of 587 of the donors used high-throughput TCR beta sequencing to judge whether each TCR beta V gene segment behaved as functional or pseudogenic. Besides the first cohort of approximately 670 subjects, a separate validation cohort made up of 90 to 150 different subjects was used. Roughly 320 gigabases of sequencing data and 70 million to 100 million unique TCR sequences made up an early release that covered around 640 HLA-typed donors. Across 300 to 400 genotyped donors of the cohort, an average of about 240,000 unique TCR beta nucleotide sequences per donor were sequenced, and 15% to 20% of those sequences were non-productive. In the later analysis, no new phenotypic data were used to find candidate immune exposures; instead, reliance was placed on TCR beta sequences and their occurrence across donors. The study aimed to test whether cataloging public T cell receptors could reveal signatures of past pathogen exposure. Study-wide conclusions, independent of this receptor: An earlier analysis of roughly 570 of the donors showed that most TCR beta V segments appeared in productive rearrangements either about 87% or about 30% of the time, which broadly matched IMGT annotations. Sequencing depth was assumed to be roughly uniform across donors in the presence/absence analyses, though that assumption may not hold. A further reported finding was that TCR beta sequences accurately predicted the HLA-A and HLA-B alleles for most subjects in the first cohort. A total of 150 or so TCR beta chains were listed by the study as associated with cytomegalovirus. The authors suggested that the approach could potentially be generalized to other disease states and immunological phenotypes. A later analysis found that most CMV-associated TCR beta chains appeared HLA-restricted, with HLA associations seemingly driven largely by CMV exposure. CMV serostatus was the only immune exposure information available for the cohort. The earlier analysis of approximately 590 of the donors excluded approximately 17 rarely observed V segments, including chromosome 9 orphons, because counts were too low. Because some donors lacked HLA typing at each locus, the association tests relied only on the typed subset. This cohort had only TCR beta chains sequenced, and the lack of alpha or paired-chain data limited which features could be detected. According to a later analysis, parvovirus B19, influenza, CMV and Epstein-Barr virus appeared linked to several top co-occurrence clusters. Compared with equally common non-associated chains, HLA-associated TCR beta chains in a later analysis were more clonally expanded and had lower generation probabilities. Some IMGT-functional V segments, including TRBV6-2 and TRBV6-3, could not be distinguished by the 87-base-pair reads and were therefore excluded. In vitro tests confirmed that a few of the cytomegalovirus-associated TCR beta chains recognize cytomegalovirus antigens. When HLA alleles, especially DR and DQ, strongly co-occurred, TCR associations were difficult to assign to individual alleles. While some public TCRs were present in many individuals, most TCR sequences turned up only very rarely across donors. Linkage disequilibrium might explain the correlated functional status among segregating V segments, but an unknown experimental factor could not be excluded. Compared with the 666-donor mean, donors in an Asian-associated ancestry cluster had fewer N-insertions in productive TCRs, according to a later genetic analysis. The classifier was reported to diagnose cytomegalovirus status with high specificity and sensitivity in both the original and validation cohorts. In a later analysis, TCR association rates were found to vary across HLA loci, with the most associated TCRs seen for DRB1 alleles and the fewest for HLA-C alleles. A cluster of highly shared sequence variants was judged likely to represent a technical artifact of the sequencing pipeline. A later analysis associated 16,951 TCR beta sequences with specific HLA alleles at a false discovery rate of 0.05. A later genetic analysis associated a missense DCLRE1C variant with V-gene and J-gene trimming of TCR beta chains, and an independent cohort replicated the association.

The germline V gene yields SGDLS for CDR1 and YYNGEE for CDR2. V trim: 1 base; J trim: 4 bases; unmatched bases: 6. The CDR3, cysteine through phenylalanine, is 16 amino acids long. Solely the CDR3 DNA is kept, with 48 bases framed from the first base. The library was produced with the immunoSEQ multiplex PCR assay. The multiplex PCR relied on a mix of 60 forward primers for TCR Vbeta segments and 13 reverse primers for TCR Jbeta segments. Amplification of the CDR3 region of rearranged TCR beta genes was performed with a multiplex PCR assay on genomic DNA. Amplified TCR beta libraries were sequenced as 87-base-pair reads on the Illumina HiSeq System. The authors' analysis ran thus. A later analysis counted tens of millions of unique TCR beta chains across the 700 or so repertoires, and around 9.9 million of these chains were shared by at least two donors. Raw reads were error-corrected and collapsed into unique sequences with a nearest-neighbor algorithm that merged closely related sequences to remove PCR and sequencing errors. V, D and J gene segments were assigned by aligning CDR3 sequences to IMGT reference sequences. For a sequence to be retained, a match of at least six nucleotides to both a V gene segment and a J gene segment was required. A rearrangement counted as productive if the CDR3 had no stop codons and remained in frame with V and J, and every other rearrangement counted as non-productive. CDR3 was defined according to IMGT convention as the region running from the second conserved V-encoded cysteine to the conserved J-encoded phenylalanine. The earlier analysis of roughly 590 of the donors excluded sequences that lacked an unambiguous match to a single V gene segment. In an earlier analysis of roughly 500 of the donors, V segments were called functional above 56.7% productive rearrangements and were called segregating when the between-donor standard deviation exceeded 5%. A statistical classification framework was built to diagnose cytomegalovirus status from the catalog of TCR beta chain sequences. A later analysis assigned V and J genes by comparing TCR nucleotide sequences with IMGT/GENE-DB human TR gene sequences. A later analysis assigned CDR3 sequences and most-parsimonious VDJ recombination scenarios with the TCRdist pipeline. In a later analysis, each TCR beta chain was defined by its CDR3 amino acid sequence together with its V-gene family, and reads lacking a unique V-gene family were excluded. In a later analysis, fewer than 600 highly shared, low-generation-probability nucleotide sequences were removed to address suspected cross-contamination and a sequencing artifact. In a later analysis, a clonal expansion index for each public chain was calculated from normalized within-repertoire ranks of inferred template counts. Generation probabilities in a later analysis came from a VDJ recombination model fitted to out-of-frame rearrangements, and those results were checked against IGoR. A later analysis scored TCR-TCR, TCR-HLA and TCR-CMV co-occurrence with hypergeometric tests, applying a repertoire-size bias correction to TCR pairs. In a later analysis, false discovery rates were estimated by permuting HLA or CMV assignments 20 times. In a later analysis, co-occurring TCRs were grouped using DBSCAN, with TCRdist sequence similarity added in when clustering inside HLA-allele-positive subsets. For co-occurrence clustering, repertoires with fewer than 30,000 or more than 120,000 public chains were excluded, along with 4 to 6 repertoires with anomalous nucleotide sharing. TCRdb mirrors the immuneACCESS table, restricted to in-frame sequences. Some clones are absent from its copies; in checked studies, under half trace to an unresolved V gene, and the reason for the others is unknown. The DNA gave D and trimming, while V, J and clone size come from that table. This sample lists some 140,000 clones; 85% were detected once. The top ten constitute about 7% of the sample.

In total, approximately 690 healthy bone marrow donors made up the cohort. Cohort members were all nominally healthy when sampled, although unrecorded immune exposures were likely present. The donor was CMV seropositive and belonged to the group of some 290 seropositive cohort members. Every donor gave a peripheral blood sample, and the peripheral blood mononuclear cells from that sample were used for TCR beta sequencing. Genomic DNA was extracted from the blood cell samples with the Qiagen DNeasy Blood Extraction Kit. About this clone: Its binding antigen is unknown. Base-call qualities are not available, and no considerably larger clone is one nucleotide away.

This receptor chain uses TRBV9 and TRBJ1-1, with TRBD1 identical over 11 junction bases. This clonotype originated in a woman aged 30 to 39 in good health and CMV-seropositive. The sequencing sample was made of PBMCs. The CDR3 amino acid sequence is: CASSVFGQGAPTEAFF. The DNA sequence is TGTGCCAGCAGCGTATTCGGACAGGGGGCGCCCACTGAAGCTTTCTTT.